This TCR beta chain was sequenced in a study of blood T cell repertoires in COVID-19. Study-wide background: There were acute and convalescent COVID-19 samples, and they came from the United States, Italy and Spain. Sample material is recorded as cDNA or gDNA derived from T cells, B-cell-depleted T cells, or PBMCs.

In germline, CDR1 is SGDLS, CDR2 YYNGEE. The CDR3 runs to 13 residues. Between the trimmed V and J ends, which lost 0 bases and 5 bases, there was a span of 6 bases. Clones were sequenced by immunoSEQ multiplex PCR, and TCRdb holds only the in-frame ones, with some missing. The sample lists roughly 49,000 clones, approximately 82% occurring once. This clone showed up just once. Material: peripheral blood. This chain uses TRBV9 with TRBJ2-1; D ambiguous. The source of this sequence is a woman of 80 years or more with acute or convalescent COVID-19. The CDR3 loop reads CASSVDVNNEQFF. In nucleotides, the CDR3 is TGTGCCAGCAGCGTAGATGTAAACAATGAGCAGTTCTTC.